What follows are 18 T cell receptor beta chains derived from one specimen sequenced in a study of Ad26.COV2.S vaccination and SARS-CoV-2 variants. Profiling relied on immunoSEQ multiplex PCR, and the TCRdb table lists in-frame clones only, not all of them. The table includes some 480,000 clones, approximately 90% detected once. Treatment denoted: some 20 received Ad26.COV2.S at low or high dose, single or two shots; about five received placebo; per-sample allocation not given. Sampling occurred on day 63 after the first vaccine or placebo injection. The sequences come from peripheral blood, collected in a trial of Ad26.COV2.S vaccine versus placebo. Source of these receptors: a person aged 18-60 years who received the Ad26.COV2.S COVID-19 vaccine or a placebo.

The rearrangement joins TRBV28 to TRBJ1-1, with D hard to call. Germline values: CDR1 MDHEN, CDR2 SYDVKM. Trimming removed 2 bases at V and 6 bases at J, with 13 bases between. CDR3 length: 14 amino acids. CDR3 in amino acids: CASSLSRADSEAFF. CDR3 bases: TGTGCCAGCAGTTTAAGTCGGGCAGACTCTGAAGCTTTCTTT.

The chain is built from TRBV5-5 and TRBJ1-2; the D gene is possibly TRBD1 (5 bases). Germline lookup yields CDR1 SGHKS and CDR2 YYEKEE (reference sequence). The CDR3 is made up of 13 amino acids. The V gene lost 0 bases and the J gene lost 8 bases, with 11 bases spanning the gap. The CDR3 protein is CASSLGRGQGYTF. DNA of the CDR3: TGTGCCAGCAGCTTGGGTCGGGGCCAAGGCTACACCTTC.

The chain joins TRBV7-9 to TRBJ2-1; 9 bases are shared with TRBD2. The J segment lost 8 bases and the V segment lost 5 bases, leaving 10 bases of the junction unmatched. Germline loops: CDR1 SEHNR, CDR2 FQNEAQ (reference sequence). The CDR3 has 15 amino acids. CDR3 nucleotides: TGTGCCAGCAGCCCCGTTAGCGGGAGTCTGGATGAGCAGTTCTTC. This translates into CASSPVSGSLDEQFF.

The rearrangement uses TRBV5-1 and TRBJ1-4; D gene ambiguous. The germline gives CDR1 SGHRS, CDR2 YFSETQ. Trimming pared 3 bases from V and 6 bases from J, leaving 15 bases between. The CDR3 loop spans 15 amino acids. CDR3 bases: TGCGCCAGCAGCTGGGTAGGCGGGCCAGATGAAAAACTGTTTTTT. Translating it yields CASSWVGGPDEKLFF.

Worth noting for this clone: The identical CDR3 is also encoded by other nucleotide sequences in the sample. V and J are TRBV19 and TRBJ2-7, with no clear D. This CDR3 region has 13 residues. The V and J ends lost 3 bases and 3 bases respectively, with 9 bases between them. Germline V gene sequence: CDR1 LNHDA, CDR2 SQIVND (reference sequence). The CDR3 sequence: CASSIEQNYEQYF. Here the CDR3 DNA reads TGTGCCAGTAGTATCGAACAGAACTACGAGCAGTACTTC.

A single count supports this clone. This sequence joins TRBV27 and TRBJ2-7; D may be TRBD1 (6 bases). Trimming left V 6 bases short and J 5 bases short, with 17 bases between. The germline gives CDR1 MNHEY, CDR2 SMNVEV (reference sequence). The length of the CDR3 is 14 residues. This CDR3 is CASSLRQGQDEQYF. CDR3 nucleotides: TGTGCCAGCAGCCTCCGGCAGGGGCAGGACGAGCAGTACTTC.

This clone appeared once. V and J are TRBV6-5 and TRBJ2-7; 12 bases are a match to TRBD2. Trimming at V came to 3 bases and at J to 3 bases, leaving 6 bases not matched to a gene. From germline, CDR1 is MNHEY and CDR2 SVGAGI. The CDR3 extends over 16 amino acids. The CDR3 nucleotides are TGTGCCAGCAGTTATAGGACTAGCGGGAAACTCTACGAGCAGTACTTC. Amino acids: CASSYRTSGKLYEQYF.

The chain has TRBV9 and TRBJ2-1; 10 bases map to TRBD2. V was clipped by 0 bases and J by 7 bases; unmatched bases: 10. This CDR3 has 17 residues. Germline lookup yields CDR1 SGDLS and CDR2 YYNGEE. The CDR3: CASSVAALAGDRNEQFF. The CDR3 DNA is TGTGCCAGCAGCGTAGCTGCTCTAGCGGGAGATAGGAATGAGCAGTTCTTC.

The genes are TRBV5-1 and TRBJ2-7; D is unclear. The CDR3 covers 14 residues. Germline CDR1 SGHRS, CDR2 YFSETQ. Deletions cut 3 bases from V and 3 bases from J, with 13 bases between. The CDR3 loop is CASSSEGSIYEQYF. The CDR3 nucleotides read TGCGCCAGCAGCTCCGAAGGGTCTATCTACGAGCAGTACTTC.

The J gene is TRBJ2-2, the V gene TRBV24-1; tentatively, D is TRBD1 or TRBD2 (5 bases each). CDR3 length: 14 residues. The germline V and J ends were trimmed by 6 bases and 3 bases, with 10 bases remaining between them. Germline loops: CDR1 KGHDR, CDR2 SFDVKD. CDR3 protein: CATSIGTYTGELFF. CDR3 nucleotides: TGTGCCACCAGTATCGGGACCTACACCGGGGAGCTGTTTTTT.

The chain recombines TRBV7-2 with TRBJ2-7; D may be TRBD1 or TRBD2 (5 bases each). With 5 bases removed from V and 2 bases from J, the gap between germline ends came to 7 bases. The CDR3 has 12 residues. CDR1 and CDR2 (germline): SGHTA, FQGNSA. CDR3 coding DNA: TGTGCCAGCAGCCGGGGCCCCTACGAGCAGTACTTC. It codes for CASSRGPYEQYF.

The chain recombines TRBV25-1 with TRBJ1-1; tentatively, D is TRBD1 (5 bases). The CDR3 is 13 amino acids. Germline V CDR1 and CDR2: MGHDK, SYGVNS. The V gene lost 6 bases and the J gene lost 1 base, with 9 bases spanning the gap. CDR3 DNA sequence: TGTGCCAGCAGCCAAACAGGGAACACTGAAGCTTTCTTT. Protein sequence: CASSQTGNTEAFF.

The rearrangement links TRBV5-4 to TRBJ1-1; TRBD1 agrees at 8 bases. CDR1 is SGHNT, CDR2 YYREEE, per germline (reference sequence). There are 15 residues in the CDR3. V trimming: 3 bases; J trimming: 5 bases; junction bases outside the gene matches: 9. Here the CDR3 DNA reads TGTGCCAGCAGCTCTCCCGGACAGGGATGGACTGAAGCTTTCTTT. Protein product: CASSSPGQGWTEAFF.

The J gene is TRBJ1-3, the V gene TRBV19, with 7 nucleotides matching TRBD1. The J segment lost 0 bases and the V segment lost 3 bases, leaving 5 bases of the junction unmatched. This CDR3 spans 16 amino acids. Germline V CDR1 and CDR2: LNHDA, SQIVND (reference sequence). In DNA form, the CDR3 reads TGTGCCAGTAGTATTCTTGGGACAGCCTCTGGAAACACCATATATTTT. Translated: CASSILGTASGNTIYF.

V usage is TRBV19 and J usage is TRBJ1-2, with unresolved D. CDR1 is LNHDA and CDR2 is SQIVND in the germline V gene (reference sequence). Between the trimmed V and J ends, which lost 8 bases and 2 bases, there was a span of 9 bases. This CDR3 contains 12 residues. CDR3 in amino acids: CASYRQNYGYTF. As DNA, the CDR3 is TGTGCCAGTTACCGGCAGAACTATGGCTACACCTTC.

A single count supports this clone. The CDR3 DNA reads as TGTGCCAGCAGTTCTCGGCCGACAACCAACTATGGCTACACCTTC. Encoded protein: CASSSRPTTNYGYTF. The gene calls are TRBV6-5 and TRBJ1-2; D is unclear. Per germline, CDR1 MNHEY and CDR2 SVGAGI. CDR3 length equals 15 residues. Trimming shortened V by 4 bases and J by 2 bases, and 14 bases separated the two germline ends.

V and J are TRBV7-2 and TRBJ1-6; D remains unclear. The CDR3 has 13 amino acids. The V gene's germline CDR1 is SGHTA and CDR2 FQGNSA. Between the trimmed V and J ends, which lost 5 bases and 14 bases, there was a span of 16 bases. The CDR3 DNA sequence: TGTGCCAGCAGCCCTGGACTGCTGGAGACCCTCCACTTT. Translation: CASSPGLLETLHF.

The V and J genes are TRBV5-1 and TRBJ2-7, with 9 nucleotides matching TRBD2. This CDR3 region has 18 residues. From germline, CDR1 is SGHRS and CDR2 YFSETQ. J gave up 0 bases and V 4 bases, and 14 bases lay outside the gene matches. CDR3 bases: TGCGCCAGCAGCGTGACAATCAGCGGGAGGACCCTCTCCTACGAGCAGTACTTC. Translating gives CASSVTISGRTLSYEQYF.